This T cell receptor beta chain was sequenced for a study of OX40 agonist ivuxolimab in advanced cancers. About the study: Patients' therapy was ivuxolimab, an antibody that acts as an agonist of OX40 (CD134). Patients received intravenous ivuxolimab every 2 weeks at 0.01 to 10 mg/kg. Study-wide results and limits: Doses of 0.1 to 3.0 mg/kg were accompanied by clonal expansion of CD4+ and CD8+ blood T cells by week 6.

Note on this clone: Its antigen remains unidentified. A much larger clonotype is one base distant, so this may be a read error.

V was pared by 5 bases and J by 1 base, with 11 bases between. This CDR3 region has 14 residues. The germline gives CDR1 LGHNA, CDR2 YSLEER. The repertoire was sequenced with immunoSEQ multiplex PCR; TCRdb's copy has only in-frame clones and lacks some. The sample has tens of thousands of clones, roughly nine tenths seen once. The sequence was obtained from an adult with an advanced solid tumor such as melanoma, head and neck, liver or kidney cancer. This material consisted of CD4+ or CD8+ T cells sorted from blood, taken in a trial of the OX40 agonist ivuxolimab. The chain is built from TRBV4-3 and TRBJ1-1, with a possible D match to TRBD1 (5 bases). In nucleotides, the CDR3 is TGCGCCAGCAGCGGAAGGGGAGGGAACACTGAAGCTTTCTTT. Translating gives CASSGRGGNTEAFF.